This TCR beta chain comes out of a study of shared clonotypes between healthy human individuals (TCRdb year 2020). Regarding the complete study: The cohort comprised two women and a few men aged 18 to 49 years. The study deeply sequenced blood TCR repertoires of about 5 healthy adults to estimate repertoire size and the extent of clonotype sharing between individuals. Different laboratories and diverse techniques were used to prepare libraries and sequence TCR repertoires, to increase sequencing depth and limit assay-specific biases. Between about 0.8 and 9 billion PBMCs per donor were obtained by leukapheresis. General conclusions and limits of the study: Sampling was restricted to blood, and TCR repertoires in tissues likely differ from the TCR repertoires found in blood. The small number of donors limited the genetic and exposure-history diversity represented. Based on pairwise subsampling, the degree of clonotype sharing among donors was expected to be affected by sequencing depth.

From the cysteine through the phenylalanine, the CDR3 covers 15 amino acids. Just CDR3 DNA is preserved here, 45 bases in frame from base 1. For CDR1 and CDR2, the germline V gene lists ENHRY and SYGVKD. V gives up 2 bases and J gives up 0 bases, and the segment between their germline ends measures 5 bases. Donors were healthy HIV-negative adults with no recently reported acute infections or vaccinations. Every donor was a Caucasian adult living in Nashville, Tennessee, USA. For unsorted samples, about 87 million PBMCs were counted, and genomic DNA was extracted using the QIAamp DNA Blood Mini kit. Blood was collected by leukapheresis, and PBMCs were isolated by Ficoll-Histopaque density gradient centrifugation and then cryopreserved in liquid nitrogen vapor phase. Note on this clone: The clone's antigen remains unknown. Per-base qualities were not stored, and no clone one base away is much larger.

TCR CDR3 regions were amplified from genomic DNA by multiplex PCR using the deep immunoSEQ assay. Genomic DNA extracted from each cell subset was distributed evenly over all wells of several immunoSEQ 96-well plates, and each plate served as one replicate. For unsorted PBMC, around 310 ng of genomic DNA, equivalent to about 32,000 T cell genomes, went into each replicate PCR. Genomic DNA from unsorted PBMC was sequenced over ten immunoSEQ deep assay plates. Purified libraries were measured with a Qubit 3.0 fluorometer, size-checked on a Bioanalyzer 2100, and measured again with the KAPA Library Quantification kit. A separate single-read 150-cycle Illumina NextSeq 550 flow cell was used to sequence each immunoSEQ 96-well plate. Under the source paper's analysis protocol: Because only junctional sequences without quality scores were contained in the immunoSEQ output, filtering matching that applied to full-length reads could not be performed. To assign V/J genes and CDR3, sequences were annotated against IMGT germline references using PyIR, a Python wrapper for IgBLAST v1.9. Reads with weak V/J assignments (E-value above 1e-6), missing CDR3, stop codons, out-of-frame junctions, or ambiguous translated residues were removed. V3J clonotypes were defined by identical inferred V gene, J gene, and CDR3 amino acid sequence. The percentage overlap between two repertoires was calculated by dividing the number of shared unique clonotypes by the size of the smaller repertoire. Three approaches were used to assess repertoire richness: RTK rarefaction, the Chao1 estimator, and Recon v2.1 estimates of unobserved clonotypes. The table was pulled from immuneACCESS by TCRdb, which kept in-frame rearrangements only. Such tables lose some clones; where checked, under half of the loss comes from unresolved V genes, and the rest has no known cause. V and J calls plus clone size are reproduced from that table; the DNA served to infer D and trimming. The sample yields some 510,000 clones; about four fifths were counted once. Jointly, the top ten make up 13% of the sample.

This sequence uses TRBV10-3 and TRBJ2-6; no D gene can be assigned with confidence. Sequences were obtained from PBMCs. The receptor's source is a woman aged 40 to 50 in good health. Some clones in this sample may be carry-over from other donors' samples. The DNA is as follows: TGTGCCATCAGTGAGCCCACCTCTGGGGCCAACGTCCTGACTTTC. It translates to CAISEPTSGANVLTF.